The 21 T cell receptor beta chains in this list originate from one sample, sequenced in a study of stem cell transplantation in POMP-related autoinflammatory disease. Study-wide findings and caveats: Unique TRB V-J gene pairings were limited in number in patients with PRAID. A trend toward lower repertoire diversity and greater clonality appeared in every analyzed T-cell subset of PRAID patients.

No cognate antigen is known for these TCRs. Only in-frame clones appear in the TCRdb table, and some are missing; sequencing was by immunoSEQ multiplex PCR. The sample lists about 11,000 clones, around nine tenths occurring once. Sequencing used CD8+ T cells from PBMCs, obtained before stem cell transplantation. The receptors derive from a human donor with POMP-related autoinflammation and immune dysregulation (PRAID).

This clone has a single count. This sequence joins TRBV6-6 and TRBJ1-2, with a weak D call TRBD1 (6 bases). Looked up from germline, CDR1 is MNHNY and CDR2 is SVGAGI (reference sequence). The CDR3 spans 15 residues. V lost 5 bases, J lost 0 bases, and 13 bases lay in between. In DNA, the CDR3 is TGTGCCAGCAGTATCCGGACAGAAGCTAACTATGGCTACACCTTC. This translates into CASSIRTEANYGYTF.

The chain joins TRBV27 to TRBJ1-1; D unclear. The CDR3 runs to 13 residues. Trimming stripped 3 bases from V and 0 bases from J, with 5 bases between. Germline V gene data show CDR1 as MNHEY and CDR2 as SMNVEV (reference sequence). The CDR3 is CASSFTVNTEAFF. The CDR3 DNA reads as TGTGCCAGCAGTTTTACCGTGAACACTGAAGCTTTCTTT.

Only a few counts were recorded for this clone. The chain uses TRBV4-2 and TRBJ1-2, with D tentatively TRBD1 (6 bases). V was shortened by 8 bases and J by 6 bases, with 10 bases between the two germline ends. Germline V lookup: CDR1 LGHNA, CDR2 YNFKEQ. The CDR3 totals 11 residues. The CDR3 spells CASLGGNGYTF. CDR3 DNA: TGTGCCAGCCTAGGGGGGAATGGCTACACCTTC.

The J gene is TRBJ2-2, the V gene TRBV10-3, with 9 bases fitting TRBD1. The CDR3 extends over 15 amino acids. From germline, CDR1 is ENHRY and CDR2 SYGVKD. The V segment lost 2 bases and the J segment 6 bases; nucleotides outside the gene matches: 4. CDR3 in DNA: TGTGCCATCAGTGAGGGGACAGGGCCCCCCGGGGAGCTGTTTTTT. Translating it yields CAISEGTGPPGELFF.

V usage is TRBV19 and J usage is TRBJ1-1; maybe TRBD1 (5 bases). V was trimmed by 5 bases and J by 7 bases, leaving 17 bases between them. Germline assignment: CDR1 LNHDA and CDR2 SQIVND (reference sequence). The CDR3 is made up of 14 amino acids. This chain's CDR3 is CASSAGLNTGEAFF. CDR3 DNA sequence: TGTGCCAGTAGTGCGGGACTGAACACTGGTGAAGCTTTCTTT.

The chain carries TRBV7-3 and TRBJ2-6; D may correspond to TRBD1 or TRBD2 (5 bases each). V was clipped by 4 bases and J by 0 bases, with 7 bases between them. The germline V gene has CDR1 SGHTA and CDR2 FQGTGA. The CDR3 spans 15 residues. This CDR3 reads CASSWDASGANVLTF. In nucleotides, the CDR3 is TGTGCCAGCAGCTGGGACGCCTCTGGGGCCAACGTCCTGACTTTC.

The chain is built from TRBV6-5 and TRBJ2-2, with no clear D. Trimming stripped 10 bases from V and 1 base from J, with 13 bases between. Germline assignment: CDR1 MNHEY and CDR2 SVGAGI. The CDR3 contains 14 residues. In nucleotides, the CDR3 is TGTGCCAACGATAATAGACAGAACACCGGGGAGCTGTTTTTT. Its protein is CANDNRQNTGELFF.

About this clone: The same CDR3 also results from other DNA sequences found in this sample. The chain combines TRBV5-1 with TRBJ1-1; possible D gene TRBD1, 6 bases. CDR3 length equals 12 residues. V gave up 0 bases and J gave up 8 bases, with 8 bases separating them. Germline V gene lookup returns CDR1 SGHRS and CDR2 YFSETQ. Here the CDR3 DNA reads TGCGCCAGCAGCTTGGAGGGGGGGGAAGCTTTCTTT. Its translation: CASSLEGGEAFF. Full variable domain (rest looked up from reference TRBV5-1 and TRBJ1-1): KAGVTQTPRYLIKTRGQQVTLSCSPISGHRSVSWYQQTPGQGLQFLFEYFSETQRNKGNFPGRFSGRQFSNSRSEMNVSTLELGDSALYLCASSLEGGEAFFGQGTRLTVV.

The chain is built from TRBV5-6 and TRBJ1-2, with a weak D call TRBD1 (5 bases). The germline V gene encodes CDR1 SGHDT and CDR2 YYEEEE. The CDR3 runs 16 residues. Trimming cost V 1 base and J 4 bases, with 17 bases left between them. CDR3 protein: CASSLQVTVSRYGYTF. As DNA, the CDR3 is TGTGCCAGCAGCTTGCAGGTGACAGTCTCCCGCTATGGCTACACCTTC. Looking up the rest from reference TRBV5-6 and TRBJ1-2 gives the full variable domain: DAGVTQSPTHLIKTRGQQVTLRCSPKSGHDTVSWYQQALGQGPQFIFQYYEEEERQRGNFPDRFSGHQFPNYSSELNVNALLLGDSALYLCASSLQVTVSRYGYTFGSGTRLTVV.

This chain joins TRBV6-1 and TRBJ2-5, with D possibly TRBD1 on 6 matching bases. CDR1 and CDR2 from the germline V gene are MNHNS and SASEGT. This CDR3 spans 14 amino acids. The V end lost 6 bases, the J end lost 5 bases, and 16 bases lay between the germline ends. The CDR3 spells CASRPGQRGETQYF. The CDR3, as DNA: TGTGCCAGCAGACCCGGACAGCGAGGGGAGACCCAGTACTTC.

The chain employs TRBV10-3 and TRBJ2-5, with 7 nucleotides matching TRBD2. Trimming took 3 bases from V and 1 from J; bases not matched to a gene: 5. CDR1 ENHRY and CDR2 SYGVKD come from the germline V gene. The CDR3 consists of 15 residues. DNA of the CDR3: TGTGCCATCAGTGATTCCGGGGGGACCCAAGAGACCCAGTACTTC. Translation: CAISDSGGTQETQYF.

The chain carries TRBV7-9 and TRBJ1-3, with a weak D call TRBD1 (5 bases). CDR1 and CDR2 from the germline V gene are SEHNR and FQNEAQ (reference sequence). Trimming took off 5 bases at V and 3 bases at J, with 14 bases between the two ends. The CDR3 has 15 amino acids. CDR3 loop: CASSPYDSFGNTIYF. CDR3 coding DNA: TGTGCCAGCAGCCCGTACGACAGCTTTGGAAACACCATATATTTT.

This clone was counted a few times. DNA for the CDR3: TGTGCCAGCAGCGCCCTACGTGAAAAACTGTTTTTT. It encodes CASSALREKLFF. V usage is TRBV7-9 and J usage is TRBJ1-4; D gene uncertain. Trimming cost V 5 bases and J 7 bases, with 8 bases left between them. Germline CDR1 SEHNR, CDR2 FQNEAQ (reference sequence). The CDR3 contains 12 residues.

J is TRBJ2-1 and V is TRBV4-1, with D unresolved. Germline V gene sequence: CDR1 MGHRA, CDR2 YSYEKL. CDR3 length: 15 amino acids. Trimming cost V 4 bases and J 0 bases, with 10 bases left between them. CDR3 sequence: CASSPHTSSYNEQFF. CDR3 sequence (DNA): TGCGCCAGCAGCCCCCACACGAGCTCCTACAATGAGCAGTTCTTC.

The genes are TRBV9 and TRBJ2-1, with no clear D. Per germline, CDR1 SGDLS and CDR2 YYNGEE. The V and J ends lost 4 bases and 4 bases respectively, with 15 bases between them. The CDR3 loop spans 15 amino acids. The CDR3 DNA follows: TGTGCCAGCAGCCCCCCCGGTGGCGGATACAATGAGCAGTTCTTC. Its translation is CASSPPGGGYNEQFF.

The chain recombines TRBV4-2 with TRBJ2-3; D is perhaps TRBD2 (6 bases). There are 16 residues in the CDR3. CDR1 LGHNA and CDR2 YNFKEQ come from the germline V gene. The V end lost 1 base, the J end lost 1 base, and 12 bases lay between the germline ends. DNA of the CDR3: TGTGCCAGCAGCCAAGTAGCGGCTAGTCGCACAGATACGCAGTATTTT. Protein product: CASSQVAASRTDTQYF.

V is TRBV27 and J is TRBJ2-7; 10 bases are shared with TRBD2. The trim removed 5 bases at V and 3 bases at J, leaving 7 bases unmatched. The germline CDR1 and CDR2 sequences are MNHEY and SMNVEV (reference sequence). The CDR3 runs to 15 residues. The CDR3 DNA reads as TGTGCCAGCAGTGTAGCGGGAGGTCTTATCTACGAGCAGTACTTC. Translation: CASSVAGGLIYEQYF.

The chain uses TRBV7-6 and TRBJ2-2, with 7 bases lining up with TRBD2. Germline values: CDR1 SGHVS, CDR2 FNYEAQ. The CDR3 length is 16 residues. The J segment lost 2 bases and the V segment lost 1 base, leaving 4 bases of the junction unmatched. CDR3 protein: CASSLVVTSNTGELFF. CDR3 DNA: TGTGCCAGCAGCTTAGTTGTGACTAGCAACACCGGGGAGCTGTTTTTT.

This chain joins TRBV27 and TRBJ2-1; D might be TRBD1 or TRBD2, each matching 5 bases. V lost 2 bases, J lost 7 bases, and 12 bases lay in between. CDR1 is MNHEY and CDR2 is SMNVEV in the germline V gene (reference sequence). CDR3 length: 14 amino acids. CDR3 residues: CASSLPGTVNEQFF. The CDR3 DNA reads TGTGCCAGCAGTTTACCCGGGACCGTTAATGAGCAGTTCTTC.

A remark on this clone: At one end the junction does not follow the germline gene, possibly because of a read error. This rearrangement joins TRBV5-6 to TRBJ2-7, with TRBD2 matching over 16 bases. CDR3 size: 18 residues. The germline gives CDR1 SGHDT, CDR2 YYEEEE. The CDR3 region has the DNA TGTGCCAGCAGCCAACCGGGACTAGCGGGAGGGCTCTCCTCCGAGCAGTACTTC. The encoded protein is CASSQPGLAGGLSSEQYF.

This chain uses TRBV19 with TRBJ2-5; no clear D. The length of the CDR3 is 15 residues. With 0 bases removed from V and 2 bases from J, the gap between germline ends came to 10 bases. From germline, CDR1 is LNHDA and CDR2 SQIVND (reference sequence). The CDR3 is CASSIDVERQETQYF. DNA of the CDR3: TGTGCCAGTAGTATAGATGTGGAGAGGCAAGAGACCCAGTACTTC.